The sequence of this TCR beta chain was determined in a study of blood T cell repertoires in COVID-19 (dated by TCRdb to between 2020 and 2021). Regarding the research as a whole: The collaborator samples originated in the United States, Italy and Spain and spanned the acute and convalescent phases of COVID-19. The material from the prospective study consisted of cDNA or gDNA derived from T cells, B-cell-depleted T cells, or PBMCs. The dataset comprised deeply sampled blood TCRbeta repertoires from subjects exposed to, actively infected with, or recovered from COVID-19. The repertoires were released in a freely available public database meant as a resource for research on the immune response to SARS-CoV-2. The samples were drawn from the first 160 participants of the ongoing ImmuneRACE study and from under 1,500 subjects provided by 6 global collaborators. Nearly every sample came with metadata listing a de-identified subject ID, COVID-19 status, age in years and sex. Where HLA class I and class II types were available, the types were taken from metadata supplied by the sample provider, not from assay-based typing. Here is what the overall study found, with its caveats: The quantity of clinical and demographic metadata differed by source and by participant and was supplied without curation.

The germline V end is reduced by 6 bases and the J end by 5 bases; junction bases left unmatched: 7. The CDR3, from cysteine to phenylalanine, totals 14 residues. The only DNA kept is the CDR3, 42 bases in frame from the first base. Sequences MNHNY (CDR1) and SVGAGI (CDR2) are obtained from the germline V gene (reference sequence). In the prospective study, participants were about 18 to 95 years old, resided in under 30 geographic areas of the United States, and were enrolled through a virtual design. Cohort assignment in the prospective study relied on participant-reported clinical history from a screening survey and a study questionnaire. In the prospective study, whole blood, serum and a nasopharyngeal or oropharyngeal swab were collected from each participant by mobile phlebotomists. Over an approximately 2-month period, participants in the prospective study had the option of providing additional blood draws and questionnaires. Before DNA extraction, prospective study blood samples were shipped either frozen or at room temperature.

Note on this clone: Its antigen remains undetermined. No per-base quality is available; no much larger clone lies one base away.

TCRbeta CDR3 regions were amplified from genomic DNA using the immunoSEQ Assay, a bias-controlled multiplex PCR. The original methods were these. Within the assay, amplification of reference gene primers was used to estimate how many nucleated cells each sample contained. Sequence reads were collapsed and filtered to measure the absolute abundance of every unique TCRbeta CDR3 rearrangement. For each sample, productive Simpson clonality was calculated as the square root of Simpson's diversity index over productive rearrangements. What TCRdb holds here is the immuneACCESS table cut down to in-frame rearrangements. Part of the clones is not present; checked against another copy, under half of the missing clones reflect an unresolved V gene, and the others are unexplained. The D gene and trimming were derived from the DNA, and the V and J assignments and clone size from that table. The sample table holds 400,000 to 550,000 clones, of which nearly 90% were seen once. The ten largest clonotypes hold approximately 2% of the sample.

This TCR derives from a woman between 18 and 29 years old with acute COVID-19. The sample consisted of PBMCs or T cells enriched from blood (not recorded which). The chain joins TRBV6-6 to TRBJ1-2; 9 junctional bases match TRBD1. The nucleotide sequence reads as follows: TGTGCCAGCAGGGAACAGGGGGCAGGGTATGGCTACACCTTC. Protein translation: CASREQGAGYGYTF.